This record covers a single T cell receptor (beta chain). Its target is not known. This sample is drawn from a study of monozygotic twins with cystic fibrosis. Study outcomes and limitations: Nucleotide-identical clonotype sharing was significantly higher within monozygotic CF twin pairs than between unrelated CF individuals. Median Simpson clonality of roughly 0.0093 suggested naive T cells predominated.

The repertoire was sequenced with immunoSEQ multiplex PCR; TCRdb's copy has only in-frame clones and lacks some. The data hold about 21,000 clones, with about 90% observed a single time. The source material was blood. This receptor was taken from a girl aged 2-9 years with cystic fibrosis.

CDR3 DNA: TGTGCCAGTAGTGAACAGAGTGAAGCTTTCTTT. Its protein product is CASSEQSEAFF. This chain connects TRBV19 to TRBJ1-1; no clear D. Per germline, CDR1 LNHDA and CDR2 SQIVND (reference sequence). This CDR3 spans 11 amino acids. V was clipped by 5 bases and J by 7 bases, with 8 bases between them.